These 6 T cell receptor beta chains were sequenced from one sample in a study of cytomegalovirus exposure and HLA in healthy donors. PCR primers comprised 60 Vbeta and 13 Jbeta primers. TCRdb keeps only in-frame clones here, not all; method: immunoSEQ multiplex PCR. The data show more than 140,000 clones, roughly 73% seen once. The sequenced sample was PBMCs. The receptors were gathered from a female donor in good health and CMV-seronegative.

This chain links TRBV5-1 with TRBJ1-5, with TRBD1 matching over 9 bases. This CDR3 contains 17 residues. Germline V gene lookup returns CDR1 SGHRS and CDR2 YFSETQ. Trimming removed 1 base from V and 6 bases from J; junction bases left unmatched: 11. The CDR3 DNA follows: TGCGCCAGCAGCTTGCCGGGACAGGGAACGGGGGGTCAGCCCCAGCATTTT. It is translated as CASSLPGQGTGGQPQHF.

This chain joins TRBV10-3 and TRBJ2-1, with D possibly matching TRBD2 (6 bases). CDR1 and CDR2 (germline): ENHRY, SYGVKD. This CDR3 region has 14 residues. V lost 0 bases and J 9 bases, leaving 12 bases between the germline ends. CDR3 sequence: CAISESGRGGEQFF. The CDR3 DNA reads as TGTGCCATCAGTGAGTCAGGACGGGGAGGTGAGCAGTTCTTC.

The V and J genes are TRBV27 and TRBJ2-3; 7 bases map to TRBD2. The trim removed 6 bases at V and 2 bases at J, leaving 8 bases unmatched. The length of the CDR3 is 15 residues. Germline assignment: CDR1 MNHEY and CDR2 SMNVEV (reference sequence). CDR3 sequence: CASRQTSRITDTQYF. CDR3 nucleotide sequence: TGTGCCAGCAGACAGACTAGCCGAATCACAGATACGCAGTATTTT.

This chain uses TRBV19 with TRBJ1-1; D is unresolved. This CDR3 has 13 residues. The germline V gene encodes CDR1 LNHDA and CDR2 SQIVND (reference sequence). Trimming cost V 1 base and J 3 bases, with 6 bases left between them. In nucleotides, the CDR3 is TGTGCCAGTAGTATAGGAGGGCACACTGAAGCTTTCTTT. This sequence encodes CASSIGGHTEAFF.

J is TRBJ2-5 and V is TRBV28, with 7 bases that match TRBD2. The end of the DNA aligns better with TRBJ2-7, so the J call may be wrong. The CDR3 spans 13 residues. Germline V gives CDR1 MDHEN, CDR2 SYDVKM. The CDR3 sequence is CASNPSGSYEQYF. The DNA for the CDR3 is TGTGCCAGCAATCCTAGCGGCTCCTACGAGCAGTACTTC.

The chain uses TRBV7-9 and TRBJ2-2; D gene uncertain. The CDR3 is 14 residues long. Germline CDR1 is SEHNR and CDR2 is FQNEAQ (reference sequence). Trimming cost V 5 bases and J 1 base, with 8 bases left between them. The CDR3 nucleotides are TGTGCCAGCAGCCCAGTCAGGAACACCGGGGAGCTGTTTTTT. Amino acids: CASSPVRNTGELFF.